The T cell receptor (beta chain) described here comes from a study of CD8+ T cells in alopecia areata. Study details: Treated patients were scored for severity by percent of scalp affected. Regarding the study as a whole: Scalp repertoires also include resident alphabeta T cells from normal skin. Lesional scalp exceeded normal scalp in clonality, especially in alopecia totalis/universalis.

CDR3 length: 13 residues. V dropped 7 bases and J dropped 6 bases, with 16 bases sitting between them. Per germline, CDR1 SQVTM and CDR2 ANQGSEA. On this clone: Its antigen is still unknown.

Indicated treatment: oral pan-JAK inhibitor, 5-10 mg twice daily. Collected material from alopecia areata patients comprised lesional scalp punch biopsies and peripheral blood. Reverse transcribed after extraction, RNA yielded cDNA as the sequencing template. Sequenced by immunoSEQ multiplex PCR; TCRdb stores in-frame clones only, minus some. The sample has under 130,000 clones; 85% to 90% are singletons. The receptor was derived from a human donor with alopecia areata. J is TRBJ2-1 and V is TRBV29-1; D possibly matches TRBD1 or TRBD2 (6 bases each). The starting material was CD8+ T cells sorted from blood, obtained around week 30, from a patient treated with tofacitinib. DNA of the CDR3: TGCAGCGCCGCGTGGGGGGCAGGCAATGAGCAGTTCTTC. Translated: CSAAWGAGNEQFF.